Below, 9 T cell receptor beta chains from the same sample are listed, as sequenced in a study of shared clonotypes between healthy human individuals. The table came from immunoSEQ multiplex PCR; TCRdb's copy has only in-frame clones and leaves some out. Here the sample spans roughly 2,300,000 clones, about nine tenths being singletons. Material: naive CD4+ T cells from PBMCs. As for subset: CD45RA+ positively selected. The receptors stem from a man between 18 and 29 years old in good health. Some clones in this sample may be carry-over from other donors' samples.

The rearrangement joins TRBV11-3 to TRBJ2-2; D is unresolved. The CDR3 is made up of 12 amino acids. CDR1 SGHNT and CDR2 YENEEA come from the germline V gene. With 5 bases removed from V and 6 bases from J, the gap between germline ends came to 7 bases. CDR3 bases: TGTGCCAGCAGCCGAGTATCCGGGGAGCTGTTTTTT. This encodes CASSRVSGELFF.

CDR3 sequence: CASSRTNYEQYF. The CDR3 DNA reads as TGCGCCAGCAGCAGGACAAACTACGAGCAGTACTTC. This chain links TRBV5-1 with TRBJ2-7, with D maybe TRBD1 (5 bases). Germline V gene sequence: CDR1 SGHRS, CDR2 YFSETQ. The CDR3 spans 12 residues. The germline V and J ends were trimmed by 4 bases and 3 bases, with 8 bases remaining between them.

The chain joins TRBV5-1 to TRBJ2-1, with D perhaps matching TRBD1 (7 bases). Trimming took 3 bases from V and 0 from J, leaving 10 bases between them. This CDR3 contains 15 residues. In germline, CDR1 is SGHRS, CDR2 YFSETQ. CDR3 amino acids: CASSWRDSSYNEQFF. Written as DNA, the CDR3 is TGCGCCAGCAGCTGGCGGGACAGCTCCTACAATGAGCAGTTCTTC.

This chain uses TRBV4-2 with TRBJ2-2; the match to TRBD1 covers 9 bases. CDR3 size: 16 residues. With 5 bases clipped from V and 3 bases from J, the junction kept 7 bases outside the gene matches. The germline V gene has CDR1 LGHNA and CDR2 YNFKEQ. CDR3 residues: CASSYNRGQDTGELFF. The CDR3 nucleotides read TGTGCCAGCAGCTACAACAGGGGGCAGGACACCGGGGAGCTGTTTTTT.

On this clone itself: This CDR3 is also generated by other DNA sequences in the sample. V and J are TRBV6-5 and TRBJ2-2; perhaps TRBD2 as D (6 bases). V shed 4 bases and J shed 2 bases, with 14 bases lying between them. This CDR3 is 16 amino acids long. Looked up from germline, CDR1 is MNHEY and CDR2 is SVGAGI. DNA for the CDR3: TGTGCCAGCAGTTTTTGGACGGGGGTCAACACCGGGGAGCTGTTTTTT. Protein sequence: CASSFWTGVNTGELFF.

The chain recombines TRBV11-2 with TRBJ2-5; tentative D call: TRBD2 (7 bases). The CDR3 consists of 16 residues. V lost 1 base and J lost 5, with 17 bases in between. Germline V CDR1 and CDR2: SGHAT, FQNNGV. CDR3 nucleotides: TGTGCCAGCAGCTTAGTAGGGGGAGGGCCGGGTGAGACCCAGTACTTC. Translated, it gives CASSLVGGGPGETQYF.

The sample holds one count of this clone. This chain joins TRBV29-1 and TRBJ1-1, with a weak D call TRBD1 (6 bases). Germline V gives CDR1 SQVTM, CDR2 ANQGSEA. V was clipped by 5 bases and J by 2 bases, with 12 bases between them. CDR3 size: 13 residues. CDR3 bases: TGCAGCGTTATTGGGACACTTAACACTGAAGCTTTCTTT. It translates to CSVIGTLNTEAFF.

Of note for this clone: The sample carries other DNA sequences with the same CDR3. The rearrangement joins TRBV18 to TRBJ1-1; TRBD1 agrees at 8 bases. Looked up from germline, CDR1 is KGHSH and CDR2 is LQKENI. V dropped 4 bases and J dropped 4; count of bases not matched to a gene: 5. The length of the CDR3 is 14 residues. For the CDR3, the DNA is TGTGCCAGCTCACAAGGACAGGGAGCCACTGAAGCTTTCTTT. Encoded protein: CASSQGQGATEAFF.

Notes on this clone: This sample also contains other DNA sequences that code for the same CDR3. The rearrangement links TRBV6-5 to TRBJ1-4; possibly TRBD1 for D (5 bases). V was pared by 6 bases and J by 5 bases, with 13 bases between. The germline V gene has CDR1 MNHEY and CDR2 SVGAGI. This CDR3 is built from 14 residues. CDR3 sequence (DNA): TGTGCCAGCAGCCCCAGTGGGGGGAATGAAAAACTGTTTTTT. Residues: CASSPSGGNEKLFF.